The 14 T cell receptor beta chains below all came from one sample that was sequenced in a study of immune evolution from preneoplasia to lung adenocarcinoma. TCRdb's copy holds only in-frame clones and misses some; the assay was immunoSEQ multiplex PCR. The sample has under 7,000 clones, around 79% seen once; the top ten hold 3%. Sequenced sample: FFPE minimally invasive lung adenocarcinoma tissue. All receptors come from a person aged 55-80 years with lung adenocarcinoma.

The chain links TRBV5-4 to TRBJ2-7, with a tentative D call TRBD1 (6 bases). This CDR3 has 15 amino acids. Trimming took off 2 bases at V and 3 bases at J, with 15 bases between the two ends. Germline V gene lookup returns CDR1 SGHNT and CDR2 YYREEE (reference sequence). In DNA form, the CDR3 reads TGTGCCAGCAGCTTAGGGGGAACCCTGAGCTACGAGCAGTACTTC. Protein product: CASSLGGTLSYEQYF.

This chain links TRBV25-1 with TRBJ1-1, with a tentative D call TRBD1 (5 bases). CDR1 is MGHDK and CDR2 is SYGVNS in the germline V gene. Trimming removed 7 bases at V and 5 bases at J, with 20 bases between. CDR3 size: 15 residues. The CDR3 coding sequence is TGTGCCAGCACAGCGACGGGTGGGGGATTTACTGAAGCTTTCTTT. Amino acid sequence: CASTATGGGFTEAFF.

The chain employs TRBV4-3 and TRBJ1-1, with a weak D call TRBD1 (6 bases). Germline V gene lookup returns CDR1 LGHNA and CDR2 YSLEER. Trimming left V 0 bases short and J 8 bases short, with 13 bases between. The CDR3 is 14 amino acids. The CDR3, as DNA: TGCGCCAGCAGCCAAGAGGGGGGGCTAGGGGAAGCTTTCTTT. Residues: CASSQEGGLGEAFF.

The rearrangement links TRBV30 to TRBJ1-6; maybe TRBD1 (5 bases). The CDR3 loop spans 13 amino acids. The ends were cut back, 4 bases at V and 7 bases at J, with 11 bases in the middle. Germline values: CDR1 GTSNPN, CDR2 SVGIG (reference sequence). Here the CDR3 reads CAWTGRGNSPLHF. The CDR3 nucleotides read TGTGCCTGGACGGGTAGGGGCAATTCACCCCTCCACTTT.

The chain is built from TRBV7-8 and TRBJ2-7; maybe TRBD2 (6 bases). V was cut by 10 bases and J by 0 bases, with 22 bases left in between. Germline assignment: CDR1 SGHVS and CDR2 FQNEAQ. The CDR3 runs to 16 residues. The CDR3 DNA follows: TGTGCCATTACGCCCCTAAGGCGGGAAAACTCCTACGAGCAGTACTTC. Translation: CAITPLRRENSYEQYF.

The chain joins TRBV10-1 to TRBJ1-5; 9 positions match TRBD1. The junction had 3 bases not matched to a gene; V was cut back by 0 bases and J by 6 bases. This CDR3 has 15 residues. Germline V gene sequence: CDR1 WNHNN, CDR2 SYGVQD (reference sequence). The CDR3 sequence is CASSESRDRAQPQHF. The CDR3 nucleotides read TGCGCCAGCAGTGAGTCGAGGGACAGGGCTCAGCCCCAGCATTTT.

This clone was found a few times. CDR3 sequence: CASSYDTGLVPEAFF. The CDR3 nucleotides are TGTGCCAGCAGTTACGATACGGGGCTGGTTCCTGAAGCTTTCTTT. The rearrangement uses TRBV6-6 and TRBJ1-1, with D possibly TRBD1 on 5 matching bases. CDR3 size: 15 residues. CDR1 is MNHNY, CDR2 SVGAGI, per germline (reference sequence). The ends were cut back, 2 bases at V and 6 bases at J, with 16 bases in the middle.

The chain is built from TRBV6-5 and TRBJ1-1; 7 bases line up with TRBD1. Per germline, CDR1 MNHEY and CDR2 SVGAGI. Trimming removed 6 bases from V and 1 base from J; junction bases left unmatched: 5. This CDR3 contains 14 residues. CDR3 protein: CASRPTGENTEAFF. CDR3 sequence (DNA): TGTGCCAGCAGACCTACAGGGGAGAACACTGAAGCTTTCTTT.

This clone was seen a single time. This rearrangement joins TRBV28 to TRBJ2-3; D is ambiguous. Germline lookup yields CDR1 MDHEN and CDR2 SYDVKM. The CDR3 length is 14 residues. Trimming shortened V by 6 bases and J by 1 base, and 11 bases separated the two germline ends. CDR3 nucleotide sequence: TGTGCCAGCAGGACCCCACGGGGCACAGATACGCAGTATTTT. Protein sequence: CASRTPRGTDTQYF.

This clone has only a few counts. This rearrangement joins TRBV5-1 to TRBJ2-2, with TRBD1 identical over 7 bases. Germline CDR1 and CDR2: SGHRS and YFSETQ. Trimming took 3 bases from V and 6 from J; bases not matched to a gene: 11. The CDR3 loop spans 16 amino acids. The CDR3 DNA is TGCGCCAGCAGCTCTGAACCGGGACAGACAGCCGGGGAGCTGTTTTTT. This translates into CASSSEPGQTAGELFF.

The chain uses TRBV6-5 and TRBJ1-4, with TRBD1 matching 7 bases. This CDR3 region has 12 residues. Germline trimming cut 5 bases from V and 8 bases from J; bases unmatched to any gene: 2. Per germline, CDR1 MNHEY and CDR2 SVGAGI. The CDR3: CASSQDREKLFF. The CDR3 nucleotides are TGTGCCAGCAGTCAGGACAGGGAAAAACTGTTTTTT.

V usage is TRBV18 and J usage is TRBJ1-5; maybe TRBD1 (5 bases). CDR1 is KGHSH, CDR2 LQKENI, per germline. Between the trimmed V and J ends, which lost 2 bases and 5 bases, there was a span of 10 bases. The CDR3 spans 14 residues. The CDR3 is CASSPGTWDQPQHF. The CDR3 bases are TGTGCCAGCTCACCAGGGACCTGGGATCAGCCCCAGCATTTT.

This clone was found once. The chain links TRBV30 to TRBJ1-6; no definite D call. Germline CDR1 and CDR2: GTSNPN and SVGIG (reference sequence). The CDR3 loop spans 13 amino acids. The germline V and J ends were trimmed by 1 base and 4 bases, with 5 bases remaining between them. The CDR3 DNA sequence: TGTGCCTGGAGTGCTCGGTATAATTCACCCCTCCACTTT. Translation gives CAWSARYNSPLHF. The full variable domain, in which reference TRBV30 and TRBJ1-6 provide the parts outside the CDR3, is SQTIHQWPATLVQPVGSPLSLECTVEGTSNPNLYWYRQAAGRGLQLLFYSVGIGQISSEVPQNLSASRPQDRQFILSSKKLLLSDSGFYLCAWSARYNSPLHFGNGTRLTVT.

This chain connects TRBV2 to TRBJ2-5; D tentatively reads TRBD1 or TRBD2 (5 bases each). Trimming took off 0 bases at V and 5 bases at J, with 13 bases between the two ends. This CDR3 spans 15 amino acids. From germline, CDR1 is SNHLY and CDR2 FYNNEI. The CDR3 is CASSEALGRGETQYF. In DNA form, the CDR3 reads TGTGCCAGCAGTGAAGCCTTGGGACGAGGGGAGACCCAGTACTTC.